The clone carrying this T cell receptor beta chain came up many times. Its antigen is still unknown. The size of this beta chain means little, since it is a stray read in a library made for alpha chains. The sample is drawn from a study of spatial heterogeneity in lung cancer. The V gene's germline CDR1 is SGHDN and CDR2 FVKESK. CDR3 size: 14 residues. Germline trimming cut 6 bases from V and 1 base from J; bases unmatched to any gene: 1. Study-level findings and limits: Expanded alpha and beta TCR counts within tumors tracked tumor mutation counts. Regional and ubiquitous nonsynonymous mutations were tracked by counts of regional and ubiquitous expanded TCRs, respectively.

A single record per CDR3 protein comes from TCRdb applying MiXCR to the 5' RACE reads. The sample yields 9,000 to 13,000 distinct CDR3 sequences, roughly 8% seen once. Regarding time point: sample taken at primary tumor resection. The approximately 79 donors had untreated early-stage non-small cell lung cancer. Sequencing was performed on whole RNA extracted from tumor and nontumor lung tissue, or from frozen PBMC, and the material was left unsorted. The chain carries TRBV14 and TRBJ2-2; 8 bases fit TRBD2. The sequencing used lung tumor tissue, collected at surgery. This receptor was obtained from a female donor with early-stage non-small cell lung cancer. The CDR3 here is CASRLAVNTGELFF. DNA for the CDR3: TGTGCCAGCAGACTAGCGGTGAACACCGGGGAGCTGTTTTTT.